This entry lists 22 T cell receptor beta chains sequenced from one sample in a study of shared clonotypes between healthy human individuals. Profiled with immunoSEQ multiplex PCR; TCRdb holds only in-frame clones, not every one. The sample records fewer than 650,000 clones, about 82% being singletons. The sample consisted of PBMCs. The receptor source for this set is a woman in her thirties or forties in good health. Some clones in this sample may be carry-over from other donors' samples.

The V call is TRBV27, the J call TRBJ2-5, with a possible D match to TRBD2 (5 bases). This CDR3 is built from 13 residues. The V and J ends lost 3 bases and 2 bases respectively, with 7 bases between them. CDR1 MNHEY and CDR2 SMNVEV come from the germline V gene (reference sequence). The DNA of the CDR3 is TGTGCCAGCAGTTTTGGAGGACAAGAGACCCAGTACTTC. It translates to CASSFGGQETQYF.

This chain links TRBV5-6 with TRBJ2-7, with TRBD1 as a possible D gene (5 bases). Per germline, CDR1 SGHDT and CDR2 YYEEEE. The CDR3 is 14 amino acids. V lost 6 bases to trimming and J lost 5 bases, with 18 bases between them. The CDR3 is CASTASGRRDEQYF. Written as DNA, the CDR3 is TGTGCCAGCACAGCTTCTGGGCGCAGGGACGAGCAGTACTTC.

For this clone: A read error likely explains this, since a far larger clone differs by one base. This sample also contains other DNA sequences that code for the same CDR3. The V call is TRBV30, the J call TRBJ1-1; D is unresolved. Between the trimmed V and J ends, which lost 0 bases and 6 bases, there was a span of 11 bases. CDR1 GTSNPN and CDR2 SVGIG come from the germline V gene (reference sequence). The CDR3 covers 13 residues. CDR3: CAWSVPAQPEAFF. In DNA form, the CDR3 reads TGTGCCTGGAGTGTACCCGCCCAGCCTGAAGCTTTCTTT.

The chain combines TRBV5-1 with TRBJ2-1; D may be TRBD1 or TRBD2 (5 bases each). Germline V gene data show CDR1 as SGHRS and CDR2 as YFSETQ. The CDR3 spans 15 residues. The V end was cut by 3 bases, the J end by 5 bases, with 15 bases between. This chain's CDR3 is CASSSGPYGDNEQFF. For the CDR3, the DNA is TGCGCCAGCAGCTCGGGACCTTATGGGGACAATGAGCAGTTCTTC.

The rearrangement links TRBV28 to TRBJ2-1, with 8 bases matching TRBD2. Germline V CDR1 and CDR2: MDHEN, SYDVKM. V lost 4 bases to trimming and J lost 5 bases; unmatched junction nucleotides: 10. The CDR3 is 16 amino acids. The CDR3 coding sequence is TGTGCCAGCAGTTCCCCACCGGGACTAGGCCACAATGAGCAGTTCTTC. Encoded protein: CASSSPPGLGHNEQFF.

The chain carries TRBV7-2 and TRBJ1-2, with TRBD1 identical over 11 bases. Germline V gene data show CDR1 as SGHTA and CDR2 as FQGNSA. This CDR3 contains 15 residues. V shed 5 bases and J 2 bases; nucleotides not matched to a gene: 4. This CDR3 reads CASSPWTGGNYGYTF. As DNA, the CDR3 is TGTGCCAGCAGCCCCTGGACAGGGGGCAACTATGGCTACACCTTC.

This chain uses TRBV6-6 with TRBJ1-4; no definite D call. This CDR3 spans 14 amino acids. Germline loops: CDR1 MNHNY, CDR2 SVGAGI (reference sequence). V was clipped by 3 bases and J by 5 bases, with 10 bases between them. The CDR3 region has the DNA TGTGCCAGCAGTTATCGGCAGAACAATGAAAAACTGTTTTTT. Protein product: CASSYRQNNEKLFF.

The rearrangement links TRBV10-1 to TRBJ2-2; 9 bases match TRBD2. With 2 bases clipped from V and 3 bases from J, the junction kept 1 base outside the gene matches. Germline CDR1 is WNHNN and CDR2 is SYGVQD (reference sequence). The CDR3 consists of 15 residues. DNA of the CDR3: TGCGCCAGCAGTGAGGGACTAGCGTACACCGGGGAGCTGTTTTTT. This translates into CASSEGLAYTGELFF.

The CDR3 loop reads CASSLKGGWQFF. The CDR3 nucleotides read TGTGCCAGCAGCTTAAAAGGGGGCTGGCAGTTCTTC. The chain has TRBV11-2 and TRBJ2-1; 7 nucleotides align to TRBD1. Looked up from germline, CDR1 is SGHAT and CDR2 is FQNNGV. The CDR3 runs 12 residues. J was trimmed by 12 bases and V by 2 bases; bases with no gene match: 4.

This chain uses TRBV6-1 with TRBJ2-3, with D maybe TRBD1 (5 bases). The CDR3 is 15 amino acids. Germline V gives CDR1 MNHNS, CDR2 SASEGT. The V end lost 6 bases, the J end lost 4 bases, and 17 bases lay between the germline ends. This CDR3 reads CASRLQAQGADTQYF. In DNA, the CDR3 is TGTGCCAGCAGATTACAGGCGCAGGGCGCAGATACGCAGTATTTT.

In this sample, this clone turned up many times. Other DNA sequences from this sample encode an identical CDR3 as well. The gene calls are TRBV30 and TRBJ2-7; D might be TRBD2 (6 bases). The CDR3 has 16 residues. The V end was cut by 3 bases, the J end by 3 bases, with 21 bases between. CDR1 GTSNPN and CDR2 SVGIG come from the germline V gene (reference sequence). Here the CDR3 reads CAWSSISGSTGYEQYF. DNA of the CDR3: TGTGCCTGGAGCAGCATTAGCGGCAGTACGGGCTACGAGCAGTACTTC.

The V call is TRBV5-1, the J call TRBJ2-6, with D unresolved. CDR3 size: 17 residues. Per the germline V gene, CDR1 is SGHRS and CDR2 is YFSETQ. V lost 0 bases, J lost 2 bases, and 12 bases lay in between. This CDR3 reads CASSLGLVSAGANVLTF. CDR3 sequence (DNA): TGCGCCAGCAGCTTGGGGTTAGTGTCAGCTGGGGCCAACGTCCTGACTTTC.

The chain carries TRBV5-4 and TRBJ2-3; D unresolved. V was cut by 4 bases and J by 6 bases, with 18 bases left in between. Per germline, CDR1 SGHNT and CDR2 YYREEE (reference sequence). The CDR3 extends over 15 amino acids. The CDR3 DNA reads TGTGCCAGCAGCAACGGGCCACTCTATCGTGATACGCAGTATTTT. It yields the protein CASSNGPLYRDTQYF.

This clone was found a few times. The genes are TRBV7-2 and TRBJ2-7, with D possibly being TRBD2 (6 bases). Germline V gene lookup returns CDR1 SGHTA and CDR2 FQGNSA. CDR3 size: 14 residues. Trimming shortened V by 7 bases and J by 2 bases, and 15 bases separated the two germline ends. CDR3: CASTPAGNPYEQYF. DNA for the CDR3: TGTGCCAGCACCCCAGCGGGCAACCCCTACGAGCAGTACTTC.

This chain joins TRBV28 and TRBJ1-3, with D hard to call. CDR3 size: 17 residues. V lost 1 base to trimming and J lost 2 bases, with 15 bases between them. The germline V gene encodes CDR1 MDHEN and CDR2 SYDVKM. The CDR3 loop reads CASSLSLGWGTGNTIYF. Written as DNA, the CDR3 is TGTGCCAGCAGTTTATCCCTCGGGTGGGGAACTGGAAACACCATATATTTT.

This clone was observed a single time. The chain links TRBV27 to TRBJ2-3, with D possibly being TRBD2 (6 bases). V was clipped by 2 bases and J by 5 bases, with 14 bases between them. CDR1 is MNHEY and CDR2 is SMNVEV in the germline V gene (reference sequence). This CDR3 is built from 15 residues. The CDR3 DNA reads TGTGCCAGCAGTTTAGCGGGATGGGGGGAAGATACGCAGTATTTT. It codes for CASSLAGWGEDTQYF.

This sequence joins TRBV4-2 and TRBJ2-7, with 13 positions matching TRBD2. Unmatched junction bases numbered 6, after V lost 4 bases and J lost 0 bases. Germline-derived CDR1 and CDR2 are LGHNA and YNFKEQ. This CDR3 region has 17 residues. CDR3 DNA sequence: TGTGCCAGCAGCCTGAGACTAGCGGGAGGTTACTCCTACGAGCAGTACTTC. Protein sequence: CASSLRLAGGYSYEQYF.

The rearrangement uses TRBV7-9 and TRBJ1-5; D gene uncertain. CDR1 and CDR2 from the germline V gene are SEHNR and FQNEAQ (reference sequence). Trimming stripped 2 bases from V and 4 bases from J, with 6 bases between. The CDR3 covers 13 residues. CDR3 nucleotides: TGTGCCAGCAGCTTACAGGAAAATCAGCCCCAGCATTTT. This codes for CASSLQENQPQHF.

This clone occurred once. The CDR3 region is CASSPWGAKGYTF. The CDR3 region has the DNA TGTGCCAGCTCACCTTGGGGGGCTAAAGGCTACACCTTC. This sequence joins TRBV18 and TRBJ1-2; perhaps TRBD1 as D (6 bases). From germline, CDR1 is KGHSH and CDR2 LQKENI. The V and J ends lost 3 bases and 8 bases respectively, with 13 bases between them. The CDR3 runs to 13 residues.

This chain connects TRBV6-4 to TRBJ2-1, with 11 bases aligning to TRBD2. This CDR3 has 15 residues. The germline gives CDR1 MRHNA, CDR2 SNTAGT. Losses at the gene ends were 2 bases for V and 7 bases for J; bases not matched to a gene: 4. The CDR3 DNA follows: TGTGCCAGCAGTGACGGACTAGCGGGCATAAATGAGCAGTTCTTC. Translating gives CASSDGLAGINEQFF.

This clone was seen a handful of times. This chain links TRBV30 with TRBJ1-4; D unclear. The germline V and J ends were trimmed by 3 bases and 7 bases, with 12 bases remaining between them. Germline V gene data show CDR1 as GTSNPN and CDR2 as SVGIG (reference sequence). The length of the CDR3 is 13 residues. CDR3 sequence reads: CAWRDKAVEKLFF. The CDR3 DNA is TGTGCCTGGAGGGATAAGGCCGTTGAAAAACTGTTTTTT.

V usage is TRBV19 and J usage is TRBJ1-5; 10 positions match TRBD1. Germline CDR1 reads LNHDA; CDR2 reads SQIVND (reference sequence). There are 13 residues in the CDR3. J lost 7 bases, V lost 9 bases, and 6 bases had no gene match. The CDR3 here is CASAGTGAQPQHF. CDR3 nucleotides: TGTGCCAGCGCCGGGACAGGGGCCCAGCCCCAGCATTTT.